These T cell receptor beta chains were read from a single sample in a study of T-cell reconstitution after alpha-beta-depleted transplantation in children. MiXCR was run by TCRdb on the PCR reads, yielding one entry per CDR3 protein. The sample consists of nearly 550,000 distinct CDR3 sequences, 15% to 20% of them appearing once. This sample comprised PBMCs from the stem cell graft donor, obtained from the stem cell graft. Every receptor here comes from a human donor who donated a stem cell graft to a child with acute lymphoblastic leukemia. The CDR3 runs from the conserved cysteine through the conserved F or W. The order of the fields is CDR3 length, V gene, D gene, clone size, J gene, CDR3 protein, CDR3 DNA. A D gene is named only where the DNA matches it firmly. Not all rows give a size; the values are once, few, many and, for expanded clones, a class.

12	TRBV5-6	.	.	TRBJ2-7	CASSLGQVEQYF	TGTGCCAGCAGCTTGGGACAGGTCGAGCAGTACTTC
14	TRBV20-1	TRBD1	.	TRBJ1-2	CSARLTGTGGGYTF	TGCAGTGCTAGATTGACCGGGACAGGTGGGGGCTACACCTTC
15	TRBV20-1	.	.	TRBJ2-7	CSARDAGGISYEQYF	TGCAGTGCTAGAGATGCAGGGGGGATCTCCTACGAGCAGTACTTC
15	TRBV30	.	.	TRBJ2-2	CAWFGGGLYTGELFF	TGTGCCTGGTTTGGAGGGGGGCTCTACACCGGGGAGCTGTTTTTT
18	TRBV6-9	TRBD2	.	TRBJ2-1	CASSYPGTSGTGYNEQFF	TGTGCCAGCAGTTATCCCGGGACTAGCGGGACAGGATACAATGAGCAGTTCTTC
15	TRBV5-1	.	few	TRBJ1-6	CASSSYRAGNSPLHF	TGCGCCAGCAGCTCCTACAGGGCGGGGAATTCACCCCTCCACTTT
16	TRBV29-1	.	once	TRBJ2-6	CSVETDTPSGANVLTF	TGCAGCGTTGAAACTGACACCCCCTCTGGGGCCAACGTCCTGACTTTC
15	TRBV4-1	TRBD2	many	TRBJ2-5	CASSQEKLAGETQYF	TGCGCCAGCAGCCAAGAAAAACTAGCGGGAGAGACCCAGTACTTC
15	TRBV5-1	TRBD1	few	TRBJ2-7	CASSLLQGDLYEQYF	TGCGCCAGCAGCTTACTACAGGGGGATCTCTACGAGCAGTACTTC
14	TRBV29-1	TRBD1	.	TRBJ1-1	CSVQSIQGRTEAFF	TGCAGCGTTCAGTCTATACAGGGGAGAACTGAAGCTTTCTTT
15	TRBV29-1	.	.	TRBJ2-1	CSVEGEVISYNEQFF	TGCAGCGTTGAAGGAGAGGTTATCTCCTACAATGAGCAGTTCTTC
14	TRBV5-1	TRBD1	few	TRBJ2-7	CASSGGTGADEQYF	TGCGCCAGCAGCGGTGGGACAGGGGCCGACGAGCAGTACTTC
14	TRBV18	.	.	TRBJ2-1	CASSLRRRGHEQFF	TGTGCCAGCTCACTCCGTCGACGGGGCCATGAGCAGTTCTTC
13	TRBV29-1	.	.	TRBJ2-7	CSGRDENSYEQYF	TGCAGCGGCCGGGACGAAAACTCCTACGAGCAGTACTTC
14	TRBV20-1	TRBD1	.	TRBJ2-3	CSADDRGSTDTQYF	TGCAGTGCGGATGACAGGGGATCCACAGATACGCAGTATTTT
15	TRBV12-3/TRBV12-4	.	few	TRBJ2-5	CASSFVQGHQETQYF	TGTGCCAGCAGTTTCGTCCAGGGGCACCAAGAGACCCAGTACTTC